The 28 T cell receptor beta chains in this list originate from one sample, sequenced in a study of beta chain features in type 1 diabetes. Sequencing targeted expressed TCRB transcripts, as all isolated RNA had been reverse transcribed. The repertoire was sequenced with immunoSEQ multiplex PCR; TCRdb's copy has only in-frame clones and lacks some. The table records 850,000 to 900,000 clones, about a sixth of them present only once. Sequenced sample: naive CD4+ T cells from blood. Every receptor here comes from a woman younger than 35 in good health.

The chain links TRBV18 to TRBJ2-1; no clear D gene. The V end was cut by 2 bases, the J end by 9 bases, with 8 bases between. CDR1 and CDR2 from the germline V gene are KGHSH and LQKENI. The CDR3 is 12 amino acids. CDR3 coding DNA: TGTGCCAGCTCACCAGCCAGTCGTGAGCAGTTCTTC. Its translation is CASSPASREQFF.

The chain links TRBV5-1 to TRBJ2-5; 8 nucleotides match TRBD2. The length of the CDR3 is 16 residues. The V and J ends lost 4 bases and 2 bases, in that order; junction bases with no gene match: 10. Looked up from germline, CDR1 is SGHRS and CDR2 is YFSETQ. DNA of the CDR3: TGCGCCAGCAGCCGGCGCGGGGGGAGCGAGCAAGAGACCCAGTACTTC. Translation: CASSRRGGSEQETQYF. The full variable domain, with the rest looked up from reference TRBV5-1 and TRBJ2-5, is KAGVTQTPRYLIKTRGQQVTLSCSPISGHRSVSWYQQTPGQGLQFLFEYFSETQRNKGNFPGRFSGRQFSNSRSEMNVSTLELGDSALYLCASSRRGGSEQETQYFGPGTRLLVL.

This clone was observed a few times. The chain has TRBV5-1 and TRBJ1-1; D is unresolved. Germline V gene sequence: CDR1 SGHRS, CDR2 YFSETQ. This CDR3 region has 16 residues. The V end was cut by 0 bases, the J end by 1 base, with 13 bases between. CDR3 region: CASSLDLGMANTEAFF. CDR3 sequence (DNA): TGCGCCAGCAGCTTGGACCTGGGGATGGCGAACACTGAAGCTTTCTTT.

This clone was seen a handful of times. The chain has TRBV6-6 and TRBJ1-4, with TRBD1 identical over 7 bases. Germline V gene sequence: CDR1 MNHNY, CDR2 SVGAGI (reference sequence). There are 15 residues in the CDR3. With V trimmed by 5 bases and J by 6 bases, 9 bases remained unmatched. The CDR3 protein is CASSSFGQEHEKLFF. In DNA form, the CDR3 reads TGTGCCAGCAGTAGCTTCGGACAGGAACATGAAAAACTGTTTTTT.

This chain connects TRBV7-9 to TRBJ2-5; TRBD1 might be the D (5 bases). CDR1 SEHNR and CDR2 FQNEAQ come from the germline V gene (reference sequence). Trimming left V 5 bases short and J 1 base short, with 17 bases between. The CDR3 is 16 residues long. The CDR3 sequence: CASSPIRRGLQETQYF. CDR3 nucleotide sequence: TGTGCCAGCAGCCCGATTCGTAGGGGCCTCCAAGAGACCCAGTACTTC.

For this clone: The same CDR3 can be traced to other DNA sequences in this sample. This CDR3 reads CASSPRPDQPQHF. For the CDR3, the DNA is TGTGCCAGCTCACCTCGACCTGATCAGCCCCAGCATTTT. The genes are TRBV18 and TRBJ1-5; D remains unclear. The CDR3 spans 13 residues. The V and J ends lost 3 bases and 5 bases respectively, with 8 bases between them. Germline values: CDR1 KGHSH, CDR2 LQKENI.

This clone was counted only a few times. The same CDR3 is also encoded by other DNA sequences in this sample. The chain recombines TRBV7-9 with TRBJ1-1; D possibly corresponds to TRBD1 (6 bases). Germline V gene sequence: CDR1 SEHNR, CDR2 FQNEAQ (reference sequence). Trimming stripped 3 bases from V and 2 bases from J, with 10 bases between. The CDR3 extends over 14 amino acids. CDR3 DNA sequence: TGTGCCAGCAGCTTGCTACAGGGCAACACTGAAGCTTTCTTT. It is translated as CASSLLQGNTEAFF.

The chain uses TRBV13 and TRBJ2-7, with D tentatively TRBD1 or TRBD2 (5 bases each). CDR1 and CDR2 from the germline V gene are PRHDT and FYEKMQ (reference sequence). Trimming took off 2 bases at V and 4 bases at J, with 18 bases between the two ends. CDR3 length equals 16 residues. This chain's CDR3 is CASSLSLRKGRYEQYF. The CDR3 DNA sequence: TGTGCCAGCAGCTTAAGTCTCCGTAAGGGGAGATACGAGCAGTACTTC.

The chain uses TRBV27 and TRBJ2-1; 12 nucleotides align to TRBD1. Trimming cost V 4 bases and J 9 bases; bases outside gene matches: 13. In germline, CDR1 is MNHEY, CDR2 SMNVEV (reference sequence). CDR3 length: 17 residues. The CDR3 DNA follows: TGTGCCAGCAGTTCCCGCCTCCGGGACAGGGGGCCTAGTGAGCAGTTCTTC. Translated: CASSSRLRDRGPSEQFF.

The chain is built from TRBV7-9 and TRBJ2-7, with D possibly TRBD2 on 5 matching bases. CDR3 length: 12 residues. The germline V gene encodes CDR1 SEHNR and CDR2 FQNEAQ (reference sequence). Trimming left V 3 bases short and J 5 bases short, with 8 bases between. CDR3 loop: CASSFRGNEQYF. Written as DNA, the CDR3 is TGTGCCAGCAGCTTCCGAGGGAACGAGCAGTACTTC.

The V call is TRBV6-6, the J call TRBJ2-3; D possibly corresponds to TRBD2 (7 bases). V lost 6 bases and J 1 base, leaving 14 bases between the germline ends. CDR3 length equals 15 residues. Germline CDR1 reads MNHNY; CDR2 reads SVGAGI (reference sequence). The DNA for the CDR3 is TGTGCCAGCAGACAACGCGGGGGCGGCACAGATACGCAGTATTTT. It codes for CASRQRGGGTDTQYF.

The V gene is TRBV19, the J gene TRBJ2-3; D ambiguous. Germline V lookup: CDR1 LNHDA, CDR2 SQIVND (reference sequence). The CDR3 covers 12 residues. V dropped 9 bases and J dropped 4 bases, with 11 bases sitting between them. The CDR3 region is CASQPHSDTQYF. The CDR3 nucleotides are TGTGCCAGCCAACCCCACTCAGATACGCAGTATTTT.

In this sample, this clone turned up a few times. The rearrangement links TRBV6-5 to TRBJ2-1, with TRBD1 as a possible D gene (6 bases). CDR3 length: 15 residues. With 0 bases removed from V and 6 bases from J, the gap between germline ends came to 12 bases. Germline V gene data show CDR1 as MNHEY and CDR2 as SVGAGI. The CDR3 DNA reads TGTGCCAGCAGTTACTCTTCGGGACAAATCAATGAGCAGTTCTTC. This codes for CASSYSSGQINEQFF.

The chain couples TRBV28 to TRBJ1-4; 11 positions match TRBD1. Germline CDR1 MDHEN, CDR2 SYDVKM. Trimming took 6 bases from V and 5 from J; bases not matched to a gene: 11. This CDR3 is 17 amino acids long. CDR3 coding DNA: TGTGCCAGCAGGGAGGGACAGGGGGTATATGGGAATGAAAAACTGTTTTTT. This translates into CASREGQGVYGNEKLFF.

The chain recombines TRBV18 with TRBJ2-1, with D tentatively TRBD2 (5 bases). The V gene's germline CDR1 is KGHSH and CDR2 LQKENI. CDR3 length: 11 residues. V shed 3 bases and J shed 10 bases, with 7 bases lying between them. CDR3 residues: CASSPEREQFF. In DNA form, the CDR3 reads TGTGCCAGCTCACCGGAGCGGGAGCAGTTCTTC.

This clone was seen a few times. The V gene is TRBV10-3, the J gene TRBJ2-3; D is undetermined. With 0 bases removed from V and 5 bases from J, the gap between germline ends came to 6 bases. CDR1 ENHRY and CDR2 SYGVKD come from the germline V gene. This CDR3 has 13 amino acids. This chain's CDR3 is CAISESWEDTQYF. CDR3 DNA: TGTGCCATCAGTGAGTCGTGGGAAGATACGCAGTATTTT.

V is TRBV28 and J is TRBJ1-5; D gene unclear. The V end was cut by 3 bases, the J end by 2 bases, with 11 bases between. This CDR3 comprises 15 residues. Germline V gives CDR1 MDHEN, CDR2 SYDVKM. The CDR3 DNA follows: TGTGCCAGCAGTTTCGCAGGCGTTGGCAATCAGCCCCAGCATTTT. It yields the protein CASSFAGVGNQPQHF.

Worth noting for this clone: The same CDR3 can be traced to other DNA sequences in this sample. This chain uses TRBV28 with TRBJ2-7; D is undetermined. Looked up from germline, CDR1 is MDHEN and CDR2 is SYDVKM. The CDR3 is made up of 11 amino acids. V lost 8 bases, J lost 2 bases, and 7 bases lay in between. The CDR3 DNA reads TGTGCCAGCTCCAGACCCTACGAGCAGTACTTC. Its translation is CASSRPYEQYF. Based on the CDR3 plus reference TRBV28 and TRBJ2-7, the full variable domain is DVKVTQSSRYLVKRTGEKVFLECVQDMDHENMFWYRQDPGLGLRLIYFSYDVKMKEKGDIPEGYSVSREKKERFSLILESASTNQTSMYLCASSRPYEQYFGPGTRLTVT.

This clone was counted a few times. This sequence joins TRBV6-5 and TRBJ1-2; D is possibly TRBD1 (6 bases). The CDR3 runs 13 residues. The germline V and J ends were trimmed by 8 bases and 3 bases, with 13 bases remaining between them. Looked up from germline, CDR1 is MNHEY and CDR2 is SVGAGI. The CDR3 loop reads CASGGGTDYGYTF. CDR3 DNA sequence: TGTGCCAGCGGGGGCGGGACTGACTATGGCTACACCTTC.

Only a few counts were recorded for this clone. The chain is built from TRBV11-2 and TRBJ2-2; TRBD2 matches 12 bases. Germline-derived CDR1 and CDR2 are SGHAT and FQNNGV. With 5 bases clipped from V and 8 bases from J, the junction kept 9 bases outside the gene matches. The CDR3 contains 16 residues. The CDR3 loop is CASSSLAGGPSGELFF. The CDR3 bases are TGTGCCAGCAGCAGTCTAGCGGGAGGGCCGAGTGGGGAGCTGTTTTTT.

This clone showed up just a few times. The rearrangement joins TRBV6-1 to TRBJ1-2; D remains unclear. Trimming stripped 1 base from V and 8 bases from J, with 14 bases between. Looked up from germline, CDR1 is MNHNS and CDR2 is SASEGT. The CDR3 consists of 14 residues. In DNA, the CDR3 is TGTGCCAGCAGTGAAGTTGGGAATTCGCTCGGCTACACCTTC. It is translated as CASSEVGNSLGYTF.

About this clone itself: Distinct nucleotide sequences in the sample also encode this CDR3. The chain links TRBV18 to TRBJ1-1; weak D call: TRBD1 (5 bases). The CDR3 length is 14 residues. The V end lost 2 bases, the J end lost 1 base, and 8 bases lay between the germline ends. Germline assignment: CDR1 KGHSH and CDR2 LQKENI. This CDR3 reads CASSPGGRNTEAFF. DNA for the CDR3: TGTGCCAGCTCACCAGGGGGAAGGAACACTGAAGCTTTCTTT. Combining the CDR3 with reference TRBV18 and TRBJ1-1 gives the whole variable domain NAGVMQNPRHLVRRRGQEARLRCSPMKGHSHVYWYRQLPEEGLKFMVYLQKENIIDESGMPKERFSAEFPKEGPSILRIQQVVRGDSAAYFCASSPGGRNTEAFFGQGTRLTVV.

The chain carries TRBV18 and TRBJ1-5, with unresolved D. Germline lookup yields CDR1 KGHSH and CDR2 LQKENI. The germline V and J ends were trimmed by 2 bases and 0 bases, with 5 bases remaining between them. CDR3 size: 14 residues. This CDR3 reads CASSPEDSNQPQHF. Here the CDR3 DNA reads TGTGCCAGCTCACCAGAGGATAGCAATCAGCCCCAGCATTTT.

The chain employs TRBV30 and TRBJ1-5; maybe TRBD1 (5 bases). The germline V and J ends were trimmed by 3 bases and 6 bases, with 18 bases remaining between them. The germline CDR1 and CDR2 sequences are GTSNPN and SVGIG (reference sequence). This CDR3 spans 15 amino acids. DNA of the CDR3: TGTGCCTGGAGAGGGACTGGGGCAGGAACTCAGCCCCAGCATTTT. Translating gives CAWRGTGAGTQPQHF.

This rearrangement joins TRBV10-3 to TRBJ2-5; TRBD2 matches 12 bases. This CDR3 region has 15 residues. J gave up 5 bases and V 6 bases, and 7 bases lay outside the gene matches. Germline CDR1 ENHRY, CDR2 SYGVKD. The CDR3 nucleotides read TGTGCCATCAGGAAGACTAGCGGGAGACGGGAGACCCAGTACTTC. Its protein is CAIRKTSGRRETQYF.

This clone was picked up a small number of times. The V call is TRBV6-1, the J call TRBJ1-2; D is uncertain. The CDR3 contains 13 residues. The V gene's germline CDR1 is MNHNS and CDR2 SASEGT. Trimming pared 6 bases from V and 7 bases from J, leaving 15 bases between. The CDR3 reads CASRIRNVPGYTF. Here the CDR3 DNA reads TGTGCCAGCAGAATCCGCAACGTTCCTGGCTACACCTTC.

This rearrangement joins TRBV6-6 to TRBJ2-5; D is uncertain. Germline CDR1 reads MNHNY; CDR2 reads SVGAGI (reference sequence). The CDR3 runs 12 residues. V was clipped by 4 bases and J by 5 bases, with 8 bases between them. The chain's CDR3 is CASSWSRETQYF. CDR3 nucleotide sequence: TGTGCCAGCAGTTGGAGTAGGGAGACCCAGTACTTC.

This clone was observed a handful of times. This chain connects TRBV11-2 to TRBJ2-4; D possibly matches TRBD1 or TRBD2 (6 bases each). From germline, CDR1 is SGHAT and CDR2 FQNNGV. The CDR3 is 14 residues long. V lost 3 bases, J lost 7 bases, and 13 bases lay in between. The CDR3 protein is CASSLVQGRNIQYF. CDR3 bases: TGTGCCAGCAGCTTGGTGCAGGGGAGGAACATTCAGTACTTC.